These T cell receptor beta chains were read from a single sample in a study of T-cell reconstitution after alpha-beta-depleted transplantation in children. TCRdb analysed the PCR reads with MiXCR anew, one entry per CDR3 protein. There are about 580,000 distinct CDR3 sequences in the sample; approximately 30% occur only once, and under 45% lies in the top ten. The specimen comprised PBMCs, sampled before TCRalphabeta/CD19-depleted stem cell transplant. All receptors derive from a boy younger than two with Wiskott-Aldrich syndrome, due to receive a stem cell transplant. The CDR3 runs from the conserved cysteine through the conserved F or W. The D gene is left open where the match is weak. Expanded clones get a size class; other rows say once, few or many, or leave the size out.

J: TRBJ1-4
D: .
V: TRBV20-1
size: .
DNA: TGCAGTGCTCCGGGACTGGTCGATGAAAAACTGTTTTTT
CDR3: CSAPGLVDEKLFF

J: TRBJ2-3
D: TRBD2
V: TRBV5-1
size: few
DNA: TGCGCCAGCACTGAGGAGCTAGCGGGATTAGATACGCAGTATTTT
CDR3: CASTEELAGLDTQYF

J: TRBJ2-7
D: TRBD2
V: TRBV7-9
size: few
DNA: TGTGCCAGTACCGGGACTAGCGGGACTCCCTACGAGCAGTACTTC
CDR3: CASTGTSGTPYEQYF

J: TRBJ2-1
D: .
V: TRBV6-1
size: .
DNA: TGTGCCAGTAGTAAGGCGAGCTCCTACAATGAGCAGTTCTTC
CDR3: CASSKASSYNEQFF

J: TRBJ1-2
D: .
V: TRBV9
size: .
DNA: TGTGCCAGCAGCGTAGGGCGGGGCGGGAACTATGGCTACACCTTC
CDR3: CASSVGRGGNYGYTF

J: TRBJ2-7
D: .
V: TRBV6-5
size: .
DNA: TGTGCCAGCAGTTACGACGGGGGAAATTACGAGCAGTACTTC
CDR3: CASSYDGGNYEQYF

J: TRBJ2-1
D: TRBD2
V: TRBV5-1
size: few
DNA: TGCGCCAGCAGCTCCGGGACTAGCGGGAGGATCACAGATGAGCAGTTCTTC
CDR3: CASSSGTSGRITDEQFF

J: TRBJ2-2
D: TRBD1
V: TRBV5-1
size: .
DNA: TGCGCCAGCACCGACAGGGGGCAGGACACCGGGGAGCTGTTTTTT
CDR3: CASTDRGQDTGELFF

J: TRBJ1-5
D: .
V: TRBV5-5
size: .
DNA: TGTGCCAGCAGCCCGTACCAGGGAGATCAGCCCCAGCATTTT
CDR3: CASSPYQGDQPQHF

J: TRBJ2-1
D: TRBD2
V: TRBV5-6
size: few
DNA: TGTGCCAGCAGCAAAGGGACTAGCTCCTACAATGAGCAGTTCTTC
CDR3: CASSKGTSSYNEQFF

J: TRBJ2-1
D: TRBD2
V: TRBV12-3/TRBV12-4
size: .
DNA: TGTGCCAGCATTTCTACACTGAAGGGACTAGCGGATTACAATGAGCAGTTCTTC
CDR3: CASISTLKGLADYNEQFF

J: TRBJ2-7
D: TRBD1
V: TRBV29-1
size: .
DNA: TGCAGCGTTGAACAGGGGGCCTACGAGCAGTACTTC
CDR3: CSVEQGAYEQYF

J: TRBJ2-1
D: TRBD2
V: TRBV4-1
size: .
DNA: TGCGCCAGCAGCCCCACCGGTTTAGCGGGAGTAAATGAGCAGTTCTTC
CDR3: CASSPTGLAGVNEQFF

J: TRBJ2-7
D: .
V: TRBV7-2
size: .
DNA: TGTGCCAGCAGCCGGACGGTTACCTACGAGCAGTACTTC
CDR3: CASSRTVTYEQYF

J: TRBJ2-4
D: .
V: TRBV6-1
size: .
DNA: TGTGCCAGCAGTCAATCCGGGACTCCACAAAACATTCAGTACTTC
CDR3: CASSQSGTPQNIQYF

J: TRBJ2-2
D: .
V: TRBV11-3
size: .
DNA: TGTGCCACCAGCTTCACAGGGAATGAAGGGGAGCTGTTTTTT
CDR3: CATSFTGNEGELFF

J: TRBJ2-5
D: TRBD2
V: TRBV15
size: few
DNA: TGTGCCACCAGCAGAGATGGGACTAGCGGGAAGGGGGAGACCCAGTACTTC
CDR3: CATSRDGTSGKGETQYF

J: TRBJ2-5
D: .
V: TRBV21-1
size: .
DNA: TGTGCCAGCAGCAATGAGAAGGGTCACCAAGAGACCCAGTACTTC
CDR3: CASSNEKGHQETQYF

J: TRBJ1-1
D: .
V: TRBV12-3/TRBV12-4
size: .
DNA: TGTGCCAGCAGTCCCCATGCCTTAGGAACTGAAGCTTTCTTT
CDR3: CASSPHALGTEAFF

J: TRBJ1-1
D: .
V: TRBV28
size: once
DNA: TGTGCCAGCAAGTCCGGGAACACTGAAGCTTTCTTT
CDR3: CASKSGNTEAFF

J: TRBJ2-1
D: .
V: TRBV7-8
size: few
DNA: TGTGCCAGCGCTTGGTCGGGAGAAAGTCACAATGAGCAGTTCTTC
CDR3: CASAWSGESHNEQFF

J: TRBJ2-1
D: TRBD2
V: TRBV10-2
size: .
DNA: TGCGCCAGCCTGGGGGGGAATGAGCAGTTCTTC
CDR3: CASLGGNEQFF

J: TRBJ2-4
D: TRBD2
V: TRBV29-1
size: few
DNA: TGCAGCGTTGTCCGGGAGGGCAAAAACATTCAGTACTTC
CDR3: CSVVREGKNIQYF

J: TRBJ2-7
D: .
V: TRBV20-1
size: .
DNA: TGCAGTGCTTCCCGACTAGTTACGTCGGGGGAGCAGTACTTC
CDR3: CSASRLVTSGEQYF

J: TRBJ2-7
D: TRBD2
V: TRBV10-2
size: .
DNA: TGCGCCAGCCGGACTAGCGGGAACCCCTACGAGCAGTACTTC
CDR3: CASRTSGNPYEQYF

J: TRBJ2-7
D: TRBD2
V: TRBV5-6
size: .
DNA: TGTGCCAGCAGTACACTAGCGGGAGGGCCGGGTGAGCAGTACTTC
CDR3: CASSTLAGGPGEQYF

J: TRBJ1-3
D: .
V: TRBV7-9
size: .
DNA: TGTGCCAGCAGCCCTCGACAGTACTCTGGAAACACCATATATTTT
CDR3: CASSPRQYSGNTIYF

J: TRBJ1-1
D: .
V: TRBV3-1
size: .
DNA: TGTGCCAGCAGCCTAGGTGCAGGACCTATGAACACTGAAGCTTTCTTT
CDR3: CASSLGAGPMNTEAFF

J: TRBJ2-3
D: TRBD2
V: TRBV20-1
size: .
DNA: TGCAGTGCTCTAGCGGGAGAAGGCACAGATACGCAGTATTTT
CDR3: CSALAGEGTDTQYF

J: TRBJ2-7
D: .
V: TRBV5-1
size: .
DNA: TGCGCCAGCAGCTTGGAGTCCTGGGGGATCTCCTACGAGCAGTACTTC
CDR3: CASSLESWGISYEQYF

J: TRBJ2-1
D: .
V: TRBV10-3
size: .
DNA: TGTGCCACGAGAGACTCAAATGAGCAGTTCTTC
CDR3: CATRDSNEQFF

J: TRBJ2-1
D: TRBD2
V: TRBV5-1
size: .
DNA: TGCGCCAGCAGCCCCCTTACCGGGAGGGCCGATGAGCAGTTCTTC
CDR3: CASSPLTGRADEQFF

J: TRBJ2-7
D: TRBD1
V: TRBV27
size: few
DNA: TGTGCCAGCAGTCACAATCGACAGGGTAGATCCTACGAGCAGTACTTC
CDR3: CASSHNRQGRSYEQYF

J: TRBJ1-3
D: .
V: TRBV12-3/TRBV12-4
size: few
DNA: TGTGCCAGCAGGAACAGGGAAAACACCATATATTTT
CDR3: CASRNRENTIYF

J: TRBJ2-3
D: .
V: TRBV5-1
size: few
DNA: TGCGCCAGCAGCTTGGGAGGGGCGGATCCGCAGTATTTT
CDR3: CASSLGGADPQYF

J: TRBJ2-4
D: TRBD2
V: TRBV6-2/TRBV6-3
size: few
DNA: TGTGCCAGCAGTCAGAGGGACAGACCGCGCCCTCTCGAAGCGGGAGGGCCTAACATTCAGTACTTC
CDR3: CASSQRDRPRPLEAGGPNIQYF

J: TRBJ2-3
D: TRBD1
V: TRBV5-6
size: once
DNA: TGTGCCAGCAGCGCCGGGGACAGACCCACAGATACGCAGTATTTT
CDR3: CASSAGDRPTDTQYF

J: TRBJ2-1
D: TRBD2
V: TRBV12-3/TRBV12-4
size: few
DNA: TGTGCCAGCAGGGATCCGGGACTAGCGGGAGTTGAGCAGTTCTTC
CDR3: CASRDPGLAGVEQFF

J: TRBJ2-3
D: .
V: TRBV12-3/TRBV12-4
size: few
DNA: TGTGCCAGTACCCTGGGGAGATCAGATACGCAGTATTTT
CDR3: CASTLGRSDTQYF

J: TRBJ2-3
D: TRBD2
V: TRBV7-2
size: few
DNA: TGTGCCAGCAGATCCAATCGGGGGGGTGGAGATACGCAGTATTTT
CDR3: CASRSNRGGGDTQYF

J: TRBJ2-5
D: TRBD2
V: TRBV28
size: few
DNA: TGTGCCAGCAGTTTGGCGGGAGTGGATGGGACCCAGTACTTC
CDR3: CASSLAGVDGTQYF

J: TRBJ1-2
D: .
V: TRBV6-5
size: .
DNA: TGTGCCAGCAGTTACTCCCAAGGAGGCGGCTACACCTTC
CDR3: CASSYSQGGGYTF

J: TRBJ2-3
D: .
V: TRBV20-1
size: .
DNA: TGCAGTGCTGCCCGAACCCAAACAGATACGCAGTATTTT
CDR3: CSAARTQTDTQYF

J: TRBJ2-6
D: TRBD1
V: TRBV6-1
size: .
DNA: TGTGCCAGCAGTCGAGGGGGCTCGGCTGGGGCCAACGTCCTGACTTTC
CDR3: CASSRGGSAGANVLTF

J: TRBJ2-1
D: TRBD2
V: TRBV29-1
size: few
DNA: TGCAGCGTTGGGGCGGGAGGGTCCTACAATGAGCAGTTCTTC
CDR3: CSVGAGGSYNEQFF

J: TRBJ2-1
D: .
V: TRBV20-1
size: .
DNA: TGCAGTGCTAGGAATGGGGGGGCCCTCTCCTACAATGAGCAGTTCTTC
CDR3: CSARNGGALSYNEQFF

J: TRBJ2-7
D: TRBD1
V: TRBV29-1
size: .
DNA: TGCAGCGTCCAACTCGCGGGACAGGGCACCTACGAGCAGTACTTC
CDR3: CSVQLAGQGTYEQYF

J: TRBJ2-1
D: .
V: TRBV24-1
size: .
DNA: TGTGCCACCAGTGATTTGGGTTCCTACAATGAGCAGTTCTTC
CDR3: CATSDLGSYNEQFF

J: TRBJ1-5
D: .
V: TRBV20-1
size: .
DNA: TGCAGTGCTAGCACCGGGCCAGCTTTTAAGCCCCAGCATTTT
CDR3: CSASTGPAFKPQHF

J: TRBJ2-5
D: .
V: TRBV7-8
size: few
DNA: TGTGCCAGCAGCAACCCGTCCCAAGAGACCCAGTACTTC
CDR3: CASSNPSQETQYF

J: TRBJ2-2
D: .
V: TRBV5-1
size: .
DNA: TGCGCCAGCAGCTTGGCCGGGGTAGTTGCGAACACCGGGGAGCTGTTTTTT
CDR3: CASSLAGVVANTGELFF

J: TRBJ1-1
D: .
V: TRBV5-1
size: .
DNA: TGCGCCAGCAGCTTACAGGGCGCTGACGAAGCTTTCTTT
CDR3: CASSLQGADEAFF

J: TRBJ2-3
D: TRBD2
V: TRBV10-3
size: few
DNA: TGTGCCATCAGTGAGCTAGCGGCTAGCACAGATACGCAGTATTTT
CDR3: CAISELAASTDTQYF

J: TRBJ2-7
D: .
V: TRBV25-1
size: .
DNA: TGTGCCAGCACCACAGGGAACGAGCAGTACTTC
CDR3: CASTTGNEQYF

J: TRBJ1-1
D: .
V: TRBV12-3/TRBV12-4
size: once
DNA: TGTGCCAGCAGCCCCCGTTGGGGTAGGAACACTGAAGCTTTCTTT
CDR3: CASSPRWGRNTEAFF

J: TRBJ2-3
D: .
V: TRBV7-3
size: .
DNA: TGTGCCAGCAGCTCAAGGTTTGCAGATACGCAGTATTTT
CDR3: CASSSRFADTQYF

J: TRBJ2-7
D: .
V: TRBV7-9
size: .
DNA: TGTGCCAGGTGGACAGCCTACGAGCAGTACTTC
CDR3: CARWTAYEQYF